The table lists the clone carrying this T cell receptor beta chain with many counts. Its antigen remains unknown. Germline is not matched at one junction end, which may reflect a read error. This specimen belongs to a study of neurological immune-mediated disorders. Study-level information: There were roughly 35 multiple sclerosis patients; around 31 were relapsing-remitting and 3 were secondary progressive. Study results and limitations: No sharing of CDR3 amino acid sequences was observed among expanded clones across subjects, suggesting private repertoires in all groups.

Every sequencing run generated in excess of 180 million TCR-beta sequences. These sequences covered 15-18 subjects. TCRdb processed the 5' RACE reads anew with MiXCR; each CDR3 protein has one entry. The table includes approximately 50,000 distinct CDR3 sequences, 3% to 3.5% detected once. Unsorted libraries came from 2 million PBMCs stored at -80 °C. Germline V gene lookup returns CDR1 LGHDT and CDR2 YNNKEL (reference sequence). The CDR3 contains 14 residues. J is TRBJ1-6 and V is TRBV3-1; TRBD1 is a possible D gene (6 bases). The TCR originated in a man aged 35 to 55 with multiple sclerosis. Sequences were obtained from PBMCs. CDR3 in amino acids: CASSLGGGNSPLNF. CDR3 nucleotides: TGTGCCAGCAGCCTAGGGGGGGGGAATTCACCCCTCAACTTT.